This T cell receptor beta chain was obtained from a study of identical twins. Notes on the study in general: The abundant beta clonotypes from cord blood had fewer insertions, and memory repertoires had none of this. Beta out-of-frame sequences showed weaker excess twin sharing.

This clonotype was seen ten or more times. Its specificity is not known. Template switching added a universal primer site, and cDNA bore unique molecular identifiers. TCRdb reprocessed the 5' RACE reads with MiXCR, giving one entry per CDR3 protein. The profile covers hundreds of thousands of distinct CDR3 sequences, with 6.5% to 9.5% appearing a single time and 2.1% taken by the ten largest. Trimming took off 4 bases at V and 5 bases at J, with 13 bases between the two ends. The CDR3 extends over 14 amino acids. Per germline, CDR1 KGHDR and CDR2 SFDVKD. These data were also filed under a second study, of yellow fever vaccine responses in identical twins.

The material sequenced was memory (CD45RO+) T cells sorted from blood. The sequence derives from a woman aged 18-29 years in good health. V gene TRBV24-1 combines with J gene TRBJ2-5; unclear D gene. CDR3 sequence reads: CATSEPGRVETQYF. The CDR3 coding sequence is TGTGCCACCAGTGAACCGGGCCGGGTTGAGACCCAGTACTTC.